Here is one TCR beta chain with its context. TCRdb keeps only in-frame clones here, not all; method: immunoSEQ multiplex PCR. This table holds 100,000 to 150,000 clones, 85% found once. Germline loops: CDR1 LGHDT, CDR2 YNNKEL (reference sequence). V was trimmed by 10 bases and J by 3 bases, leaving 17 bases between them. The length of the CDR3 is 14 residues. This sample stems from a study of blood T cell repertoires in COVID-19. About the study: Both acute and convalescent COVID-19 samples were obtained from the United States, Italy and Spain.

The rearrangement links TRBV3-1 (or the pseudogene TRBV3-2) to TRBJ2-3; tentatively, D is TRBD2 (5 bases). The receptor's source is a man aged 80 or over with active or convalescent COVID-19. Specimen: peripheral blood. The CDR3 loop is CATGLGLGTDTQYF. CDR3 DNA: TGTGCCACCGGCCTCGGACTCGGAACAGATACGCAGTATTTT.